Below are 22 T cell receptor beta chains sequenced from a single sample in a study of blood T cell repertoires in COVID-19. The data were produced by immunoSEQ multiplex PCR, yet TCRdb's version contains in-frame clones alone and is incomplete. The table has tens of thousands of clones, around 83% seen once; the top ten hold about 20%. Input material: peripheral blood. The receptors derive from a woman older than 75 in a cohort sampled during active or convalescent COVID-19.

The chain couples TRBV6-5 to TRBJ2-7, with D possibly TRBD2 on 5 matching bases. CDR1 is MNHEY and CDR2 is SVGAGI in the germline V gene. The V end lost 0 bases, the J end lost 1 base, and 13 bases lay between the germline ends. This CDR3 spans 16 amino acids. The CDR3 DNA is TGTGCCAGCAGTTACTCGAGGGCGGGCCGATCCTACGAGCAGTACTTC. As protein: CASSYSRAGRSYEQYF.

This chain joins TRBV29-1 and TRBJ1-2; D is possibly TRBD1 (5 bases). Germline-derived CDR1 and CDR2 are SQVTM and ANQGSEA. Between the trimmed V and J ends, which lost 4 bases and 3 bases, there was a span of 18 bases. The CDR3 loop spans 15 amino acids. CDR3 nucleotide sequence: TGCAGCGTTGGGAAGGGGCAGGGTACGGACTATGGCTACACCTTC. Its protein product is CSVGKGQGTDYGYTF.

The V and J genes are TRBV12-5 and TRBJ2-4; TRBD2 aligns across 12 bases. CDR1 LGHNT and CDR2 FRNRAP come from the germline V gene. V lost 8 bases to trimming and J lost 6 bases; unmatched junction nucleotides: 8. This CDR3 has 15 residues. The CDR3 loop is CASKTSGSRANIQYF. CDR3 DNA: TGTGCTAGTAAGACTAGCGGGAGTCGGGCAAACATTCAGTACTTC.

CDR3 DNA: TGTGCCAGCAGGGCCCAGGGACAGTCCTACGAGCAGTACTTC. Its translation is CASRAQGQSYEQYF. V usage is TRBV28 and J usage is TRBJ2-7, with 7 bases lining up with TRBD1. The V gene's germline CDR1 is MDHEN and CDR2 SYDVKM. The CDR3 length is 14 residues. V dropped 6 bases and J dropped 1; count of bases not matched to a gene: 6.

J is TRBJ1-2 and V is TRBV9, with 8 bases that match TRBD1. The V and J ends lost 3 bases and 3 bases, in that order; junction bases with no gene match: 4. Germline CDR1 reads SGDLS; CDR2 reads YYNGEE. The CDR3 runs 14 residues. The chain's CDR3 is CASSADRGDYGYTF. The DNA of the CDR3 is TGTGCCAGCAGCGCTGACAGGGGTGACTATGGCTACACCTTC.

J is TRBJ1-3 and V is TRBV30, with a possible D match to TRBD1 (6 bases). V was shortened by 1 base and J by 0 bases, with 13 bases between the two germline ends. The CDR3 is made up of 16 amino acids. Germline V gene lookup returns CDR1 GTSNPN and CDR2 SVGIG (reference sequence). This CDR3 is CAWSGAWTASGNTIYF. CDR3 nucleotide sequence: TGTGCCTGGAGTGGGGCTTGGACAGCCTCTGGAAACACCATATATTTT.

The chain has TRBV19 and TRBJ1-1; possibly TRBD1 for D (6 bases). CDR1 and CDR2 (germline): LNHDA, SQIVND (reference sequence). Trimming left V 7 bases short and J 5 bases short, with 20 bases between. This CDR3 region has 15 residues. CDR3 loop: CASILRGAKLTEAFF. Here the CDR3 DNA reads TGTGCCAGTATCCTCCGGGGGGCGAAACTTACTGAAGCTTTCTTT.

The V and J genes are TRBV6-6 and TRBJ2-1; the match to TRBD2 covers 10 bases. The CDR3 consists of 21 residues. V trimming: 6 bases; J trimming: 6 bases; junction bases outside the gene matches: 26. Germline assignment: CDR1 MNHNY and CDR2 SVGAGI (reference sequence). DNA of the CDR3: TGTGCCAGCAGCCGCGCCTTTACAGGGAGTCGTAGCGGGAGGTCTGGCAATGAGCAGTTCTTC. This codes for CASSRAFTGSRSGRSGNEQFF.

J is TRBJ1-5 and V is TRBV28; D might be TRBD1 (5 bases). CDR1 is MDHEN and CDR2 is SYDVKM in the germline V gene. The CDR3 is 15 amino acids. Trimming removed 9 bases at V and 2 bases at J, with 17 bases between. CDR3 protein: CASHYRHRGNQPQHF. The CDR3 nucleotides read TGTGCCAGTCATTACAGGCATAGGGGCAATCAGCCCCAGCATTTT.

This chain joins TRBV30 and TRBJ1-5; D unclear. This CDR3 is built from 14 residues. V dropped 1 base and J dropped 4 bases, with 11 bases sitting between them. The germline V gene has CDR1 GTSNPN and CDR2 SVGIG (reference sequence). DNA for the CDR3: TGTGCCTGGAGTGCTGGCAGTTCGAATCAGCCCCAGCATTTT. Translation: CAWSAGSSNQPQHF.

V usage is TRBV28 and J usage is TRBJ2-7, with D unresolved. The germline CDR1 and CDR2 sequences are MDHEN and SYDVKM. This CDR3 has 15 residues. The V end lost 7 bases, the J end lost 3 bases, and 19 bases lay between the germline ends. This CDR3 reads CASTPTTPMGYEQYF. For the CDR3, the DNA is TGTGCCAGCACCCCTACGACACCCATGGGCTACGAGCAGTACTTC. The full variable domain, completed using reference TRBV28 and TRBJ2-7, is DVKVTQSSRYLVKRTGEKVFLECVQDMDHENMFWYRQDPGLGLRLIYFSYDVKMKEKGDIPEGYSVSREKKERFSLILESASTNQTSMYLCASTPTTPMGYEQYFGPGTRLTVT.

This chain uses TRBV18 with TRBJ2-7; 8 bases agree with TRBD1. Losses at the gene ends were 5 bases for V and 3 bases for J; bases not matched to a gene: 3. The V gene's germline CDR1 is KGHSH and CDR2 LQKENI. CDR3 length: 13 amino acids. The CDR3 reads CASSSDRDYEQYV. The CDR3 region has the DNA TGTGCCAGCTCATCGGACAGGGACTACGAGCAGTACGTC.

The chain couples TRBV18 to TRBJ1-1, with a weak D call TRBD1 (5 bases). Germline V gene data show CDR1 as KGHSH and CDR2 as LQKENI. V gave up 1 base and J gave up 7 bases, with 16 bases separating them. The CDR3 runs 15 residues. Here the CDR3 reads CASSPRPGTGGEAFF. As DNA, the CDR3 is TGTGCCAGCTCACCACGTCCGGGGACGGGGGGTGAAGCTTTCTTT.

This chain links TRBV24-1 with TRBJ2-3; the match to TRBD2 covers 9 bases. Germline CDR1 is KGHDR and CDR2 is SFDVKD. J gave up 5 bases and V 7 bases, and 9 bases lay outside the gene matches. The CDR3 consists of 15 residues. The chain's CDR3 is CATSGLAGEVDTQYF. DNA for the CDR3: TGTGCCACCAGCGGTTTAGCGGGAGAGGTAGATACGCAGTATTTT.

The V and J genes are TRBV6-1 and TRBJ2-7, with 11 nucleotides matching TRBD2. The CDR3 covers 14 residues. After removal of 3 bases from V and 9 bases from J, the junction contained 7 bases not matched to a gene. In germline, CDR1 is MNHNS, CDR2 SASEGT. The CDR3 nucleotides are TGTGCCAGCAGTGATATACTAGCGGGAGAGGCGCAGTACGTC. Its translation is CASSDILAGEAQYV.

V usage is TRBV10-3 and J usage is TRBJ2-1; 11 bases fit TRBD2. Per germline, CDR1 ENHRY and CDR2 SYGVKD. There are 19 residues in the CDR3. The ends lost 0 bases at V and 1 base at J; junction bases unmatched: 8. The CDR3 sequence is CAISESRTSSGRSYNEQFF. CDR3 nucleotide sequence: TGTGCCATCAGTGAGTCTCGCACCTCTAGCGGGAGGTCCTACAATGAGCAGTTCTTC.

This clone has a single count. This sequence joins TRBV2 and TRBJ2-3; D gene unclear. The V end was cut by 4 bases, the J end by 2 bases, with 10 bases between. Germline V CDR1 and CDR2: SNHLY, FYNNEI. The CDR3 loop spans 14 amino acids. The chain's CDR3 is CASSVGTDTDTQYF. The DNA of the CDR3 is TGTGCCAGCAGTGTTGGCACAGACACAGATACGCAGTATTTT.

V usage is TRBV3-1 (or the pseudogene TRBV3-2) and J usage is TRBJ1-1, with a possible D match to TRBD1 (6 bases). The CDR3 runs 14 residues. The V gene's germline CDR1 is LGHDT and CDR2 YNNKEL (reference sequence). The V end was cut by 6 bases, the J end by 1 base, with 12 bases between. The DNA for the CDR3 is TGTGCCAGCAGACACAGGGAAAAGAACACTGAAGCTTTCTTT. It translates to CASRHREKNTEAFF.

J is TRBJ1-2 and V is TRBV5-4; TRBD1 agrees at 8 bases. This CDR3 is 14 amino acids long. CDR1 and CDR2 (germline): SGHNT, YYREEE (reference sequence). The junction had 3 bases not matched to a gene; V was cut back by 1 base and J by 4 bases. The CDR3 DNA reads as TGTGCCAGCAGCTTGTGGACAGGGACCTATGGCTACACCTTC. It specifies CASSLWTGTYGYTF.

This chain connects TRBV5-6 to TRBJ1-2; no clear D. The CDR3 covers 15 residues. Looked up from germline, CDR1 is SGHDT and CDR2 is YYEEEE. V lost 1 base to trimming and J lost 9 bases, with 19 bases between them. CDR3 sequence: CASSLLPGIGTSYTF. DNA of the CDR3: TGTGCCAGCAGCTTGCTCCCGGGGATTGGTACTAGCTACACCTTC.

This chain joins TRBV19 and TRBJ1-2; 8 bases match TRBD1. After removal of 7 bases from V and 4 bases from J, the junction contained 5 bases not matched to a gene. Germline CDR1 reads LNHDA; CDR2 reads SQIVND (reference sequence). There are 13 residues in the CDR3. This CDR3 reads CASTQGVSYGYTF. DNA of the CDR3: TGTGCCAGTACACAGGGGGTTAGCTATGGCTACACCTTC.

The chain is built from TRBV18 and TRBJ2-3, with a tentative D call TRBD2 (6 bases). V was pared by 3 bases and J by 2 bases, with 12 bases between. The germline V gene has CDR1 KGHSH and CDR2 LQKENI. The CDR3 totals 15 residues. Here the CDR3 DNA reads TGTGCCAGCTCACCCCCTCGGGAGATCACAGATACGCAGTATTTT. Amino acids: CASSPPREITDTQYF.